This T cell receptor beta chain was captured by sequencing in a study of T cells in Graves' hyperthyroidism and ophthalmopathy. Inclusion characteristics of ophthalmopathy patients comprised a Clinical Activity Score of at least 3, a NOSPECS grade of at least 4, and duration under 3 months. It was 8 to 10 ml of fresh peripheral blood that supplied the PBMCs. The CDR3 totals 13 residues. The V end lost 4 bases, the J end lost 3 bases, and 9 bases lay between the germline ends. From RNA transcripts, TCR beta CDR3 regions were amplified. A first-round RT-PCR of the TCR CDR3 used the HTBI primer set. In TCRdb, the multiplex PCR reads were re-called with MiXCR into one record per CDR3 protein. The profile shows hundreds of thousands of distinct CDR3 sequences, roughly 15% of them singletons. Study results and limitations: Classification by a 13 V-J model distinguished ophthalmopathy from stable hyperthyroidism.

Details on this clonotype: Its target is unknown. A much larger clone sits a single nucleotide away, making a read error possible.

The clonotype comes from a woman aged 45 to 65 with Graves' ophthalmopathy. The chain combines TRBV12-3 or TRBV12-4 with TRBJ2-5, with D unclear. The sample was blood. CDR3 DNA: TGTGCCAGCAGTTCAGTAGAGGAAGAGACCCAGTACTTC. Translated: CASSSVEEETQYF.